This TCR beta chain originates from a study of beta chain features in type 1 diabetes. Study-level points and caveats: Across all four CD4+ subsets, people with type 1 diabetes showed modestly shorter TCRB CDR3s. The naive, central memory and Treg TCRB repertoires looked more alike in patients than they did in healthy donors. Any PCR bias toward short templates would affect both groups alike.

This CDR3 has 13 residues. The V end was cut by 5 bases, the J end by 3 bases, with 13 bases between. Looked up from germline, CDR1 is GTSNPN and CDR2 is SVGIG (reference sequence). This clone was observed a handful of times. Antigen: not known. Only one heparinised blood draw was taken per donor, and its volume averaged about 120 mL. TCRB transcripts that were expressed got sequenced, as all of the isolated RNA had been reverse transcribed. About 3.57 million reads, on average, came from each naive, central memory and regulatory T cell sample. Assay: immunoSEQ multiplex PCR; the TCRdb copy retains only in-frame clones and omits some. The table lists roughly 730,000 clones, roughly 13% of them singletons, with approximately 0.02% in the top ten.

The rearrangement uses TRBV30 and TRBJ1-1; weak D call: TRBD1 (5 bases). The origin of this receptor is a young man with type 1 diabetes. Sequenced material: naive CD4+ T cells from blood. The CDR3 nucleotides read TGTGCCTGGGGGCGGGGGAGGCACACTGAAGCTTTCTTT. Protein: CAWGRGRHTEAFF.